This T cell receptor (beta chain) was found in a study of T cells in Graves' hyperthyroidism and ophthalmopathy. Broader study findings: Most clonotypes expanded in thyroid above 0.001 were likewise present in blood.

Amplification of TCR beta CDR3 regions used RNA as the template. Using the HTBI primer set, a first-round RT-PCR was run on the TCR CDR3. TCRdb passed the multiplex PCR reads through MiXCR, listing each CDR3 protein once. The top ten clones hold about 17% of a sample with about 560,000 distinct CDR3 sequences, over 15% of them seen once. The CDR3 loop spans 18 amino acids. Losses at the gene ends were 4 bases for V and 3 bases for J; bases not matched to a gene: 7. CDR1 is SGHAT and CDR2 is FQNNGV in the germline V gene. Turning to this clonotype: The antigen is unknown.

The chain links TRBV11-2 to TRBJ2-3, with 16 bases aligning to TRBD2. The receptor comes from a woman between 18 and 30 years old with Graves' hyperthyroidism. The sample taken for sequencing was blood. In nucleotides, the CDR3 is TGTGCCAGCAGCTCCCCGGGACTAGCGGGAGGGCTAACAGATACGCAGTATTTT. This sequence encodes CASSSPGLAGGLTDTQYF.